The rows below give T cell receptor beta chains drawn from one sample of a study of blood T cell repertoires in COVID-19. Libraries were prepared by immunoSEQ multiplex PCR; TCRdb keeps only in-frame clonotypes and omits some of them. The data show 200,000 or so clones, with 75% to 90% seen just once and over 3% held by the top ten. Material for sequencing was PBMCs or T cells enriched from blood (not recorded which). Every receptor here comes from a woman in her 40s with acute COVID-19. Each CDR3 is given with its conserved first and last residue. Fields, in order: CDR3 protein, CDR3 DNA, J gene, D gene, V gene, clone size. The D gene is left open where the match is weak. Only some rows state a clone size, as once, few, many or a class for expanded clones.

CDR3aa: CASSPQTTGGDTQYF; CDR3nt: TGTGCCAGCTCACCACAAACCACAGGGGGAGATACGCAGTATTTT; j_gene: TRBJ2-3; d_gene: TRBD1; v_gene: TRBV18; abundance: few
CDR3aa: CASVGDLYSNQPQHF; CDR3nt: TGTGCCAGTGTTGGAGACCTCTATAGCAATCAGCCCCAGCATTTT; j_gene: TRBJ1-5; d_gene: NA; v_gene: TRBV19; abundance: NA
CDR3aa: CASSQNGQGEKLFF; CDR3nt: TGTGCCAGCAGCCAAAACGGACAGGGAGAAAAACTGTTTTTT; j_gene: TRBJ1-4; d_gene: TRBD1; v_gene: TRBV4-2; abundance: NA
CDR3aa: CASSYAGATNEKLFF; CDR3nt: TGTGCCAGCAGTTACGCGGGGGCAACTAATGAAAAACTGTTTTTT; j_gene: TRBJ1-4; d_gene: NA; v_gene: TRBV6-2/TRBV6-3; abundance: NA
CDR3aa: CASSVKGTDSPLHF; CDR3nt: TGTGCCAGCAGTGTGAAGGGGACAGATTCACCCCTCCACTTT; j_gene: TRBJ1-6; d_gene: TRBD1; v_gene: TRBV2; abundance: NA
CDR3aa: CASSYNPGGAKTEAFF; CDR3nt: TGTGCCAGCAGTTACAACCCAGGGGGCGCGAAGACTGAAGCTTTCTTT; j_gene: TRBJ1-1; d_gene: TRBD1; v_gene: TRBV6-2/TRBV6-3; abundance: NA
CDR3aa: CATSRVSQGEQPQHF; CDR3nt: TGTGCCACCAGCAGAGTAAGTCAGGGTGAACAGCCCCAGCATTTT; j_gene: TRBJ1-5; d_gene: NA; v_gene: TRBV15; abundance: NA
CDR3aa: CASRGLASTDTQYF; CDR3nt: TGCGCCAGCAGGGGACTAGCGAGCACAGATACGCAGTATTTT; j_gene: TRBJ2-3; d_gene: TRBD2; v_gene: TRBV10-2; abundance: NA
CDR3aa: CSETSGGYGYTF; CDR3nt: TGCAGCGAGACCTCAGGGGGCTATGGCTACACCTTC; j_gene: TRBJ1-2; d_gene: TRBD1; v_gene: TRBV29-1; abundance: NA
CDR3aa: CASSPPGQGLRSEKLFF; CDR3nt: TGTGCCAGCTCACCACCGGGACAGGGGCTACGCAGTGAAAAACTGTTTTTT; j_gene: TRBJ1-4; d_gene: TRBD1; v_gene: TRBV18; abundance: NA
CDR3aa: CASSYHAGTEVYEQYF; CDR3nt: TGTGCCAGCAGTTACCATGCCGGGACAGAAGTATACGAGCAGTACTTC; j_gene: TRBJ2-7; d_gene: TRBD1; v_gene: TRBV6-6; abundance: few
CDR3aa: CASSPLQGSAPLHF; CDR3nt: TGTGCCAGCAGCCCCCTACAGGGATCTGCACCCCTCCACTTT; j_gene: TRBJ1-6; d_gene: NA; v_gene: TRBV7-9; abundance: NA